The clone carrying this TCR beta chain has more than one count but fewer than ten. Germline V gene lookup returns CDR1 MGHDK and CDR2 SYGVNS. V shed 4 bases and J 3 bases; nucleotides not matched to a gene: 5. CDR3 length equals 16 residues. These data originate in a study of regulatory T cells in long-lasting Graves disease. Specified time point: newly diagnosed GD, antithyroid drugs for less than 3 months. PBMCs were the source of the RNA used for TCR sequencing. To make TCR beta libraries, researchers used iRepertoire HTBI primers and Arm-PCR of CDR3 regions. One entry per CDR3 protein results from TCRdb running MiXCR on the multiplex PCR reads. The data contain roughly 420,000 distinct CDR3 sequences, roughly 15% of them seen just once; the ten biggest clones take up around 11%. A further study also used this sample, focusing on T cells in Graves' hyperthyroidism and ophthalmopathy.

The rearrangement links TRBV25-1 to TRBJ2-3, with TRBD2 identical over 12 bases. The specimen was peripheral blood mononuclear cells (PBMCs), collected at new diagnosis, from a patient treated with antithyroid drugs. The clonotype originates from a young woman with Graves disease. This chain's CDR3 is CASSARTSGTTDTQYF. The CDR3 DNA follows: TGTGCCAGCAGTGCAAGGACTAGCGGGACAACAGATACGCAGTATTTT.